A single T cell receptor (beta chain) is shown here with its context. The target antigen is unknown. This sample stems from a study of identical twins. General observations from the study: Within twin pairs, the out-of-frame alpha sequences they shared showed excess low generation probability. The study drew conclusions from cross-sectional statistical analysis, not from following the same donors.

Unique molecular identifiers were present on the cDNA, and a universal primer site came from template switching. TCRdb passed the 5' RACE reads through MiXCR, listing each CDR3 protein once. Found here are a few hundred thousand distinct CDR3 sequences, 9.6% of them singletons; the top ten hold approximately 3%. The same sample was also studied in work on yellow fever vaccine responses in identical twins. Per that study: Twins reportedly showed a vaccine T cell response that seemed partly convergent and partly personalized.

This receptor was obtained from a woman under 30 in good health. Specimen: PBMCs.

CDR3 coding DNA: TGTGCCAGCAGCTTAGCGCAAAGCGGGGGGACAGAGACCCAGTACTTC. Protein: CASSLAQSGGTETQYF. V gene TRBV7-8 combines with J gene TRBJ2-5, with TRBD2 identical over 9 bases. Germline trimming cut 0 bases from V and 4 bases from J; bases unmatched to any gene: 6. This CDR3 spans 16 amino acids. The germline V gene has CDR1 SGHVS and CDR2 FQNEAQ.